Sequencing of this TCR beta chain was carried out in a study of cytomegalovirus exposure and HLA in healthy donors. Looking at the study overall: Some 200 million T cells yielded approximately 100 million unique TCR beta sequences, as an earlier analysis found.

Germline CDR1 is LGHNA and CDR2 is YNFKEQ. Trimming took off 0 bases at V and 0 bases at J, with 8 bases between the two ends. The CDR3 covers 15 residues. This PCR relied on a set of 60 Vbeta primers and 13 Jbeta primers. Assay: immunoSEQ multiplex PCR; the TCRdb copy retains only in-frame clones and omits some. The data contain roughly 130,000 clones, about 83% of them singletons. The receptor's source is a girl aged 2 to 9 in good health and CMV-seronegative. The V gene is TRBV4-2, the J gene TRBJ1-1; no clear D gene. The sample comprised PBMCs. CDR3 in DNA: TGTGCCAGCAGCCAAGAGGCGGCTTTGAACACTGAAGCTTTCTTT. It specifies CASSQEAALNTEAFF.